One and the same sample provided the 14 T cell receptor beta chains below, sequenced in a study of blood T cell repertoires in COVID-19 (dated by TCRdb to the early 2020s). The library came from the immunoSEQ multiplex PCR assay. TCRdb took over this immuneACCESS table, retaining in-frame rearrangements with V and J assigned. Such tables are incomplete; in checked studies, under half of the missing clones stem from an unresolved V gene, and the remainder is unexplained. The sample yields 100,000 to 150,000 clones; around 83% were counted once. 5.9% of the sample is taken by the ten largest. Sequenced material: peripheral blood. The source of these receptors is a man aged 80 or over with active or convalescent COVID-19.

This clone has just one count. V gene TRBV19 combines with J gene TRBJ1-2; 7 nucleotides agree with TRBD1. Looked up from germline, CDR1 is LNHDA and CDR2 is SQIVND (reference sequence). The CDR3 contains 16 residues. V lost 7 bases, J lost 7 bases, and 18 bases stayed unmatched. This CDR3 reads CASNRDSLSLLGGYTF. The CDR3 bases are TGTGCCAGTAACCGGGACAGCCTCTCCCTTCTGGGTGGCTACACCTTC. Based on the CDR3 plus reference TRBV19 and TRBJ1-2, the full variable domain is DGGITQSPKYLFRKEGQNVTLSCEQNLNHDAMYWYRQDPGQGLRLIYYSQIVNDFQKGDIAEGYSVSREKKESFPLTVTSAQKNPTAFYLCASNRDSLSLLGGYTFGSGTRLTVV.

The chain recombines TRBV11-2 with TRBJ2-7; 9 bases align to TRBD1. Trimming removed 5 bases from V and 1 base from J; junction bases left unmatched: 6. The germline V gene encodes CDR1 SGHAT and CDR2 FQNNGV. This CDR3 comprises 15 residues. Written as DNA, the CDR3 is TGTGCCAGCAGCCCTCGGACAGGGGATTCCTACGAGCAGTACTTC. It translates to CASSPRTGDSYEQYF.

The chain couples TRBV2 to TRBJ2-5, with D possibly TRBD1 on 5 matching bases. Germline CDR1 reads SNHLY; CDR2 reads FYNNEI. The CDR3 sequence is 13 residues long. V lost 6 bases to trimming and J lost 5 bases, with 13 bases between them. Written as DNA, the CDR3 is TGTGCCAGCAGAGCCGGACAAGGCGAGACCCAGTACTTC. Its translation is CASRAGQGETQYF.

The sample holds a few counts of this clone. J is TRBJ1-5 and V is TRBV16; no firm D call. V lost 1 base to trimming and J lost 1 base, with 5 bases between them. From germline, CDR1 is KGHSY and CDR2 FQNENV. CDR3 length equals 14 residues. This CDR3 is CASSQFGSNQPQHF. For the CDR3, the DNA is TGTGCCAGCAGCCAATTCGGGAGCAATCAGCCCCAGCATTTT.

V gene TRBV2 combines with J gene TRBJ2-5; TRBD1 might be the D (6 bases). Germline CDR1 reads SNHLY; CDR2 reads FYNNEI. The CDR3 is 17 amino acids. The V gene lost 6 bases and the J gene lost 5 bases, with 25 bases spanning the gap. CDR3 nucleotides: TGTGCCAGCAGAGAGGGGGTGGGCACGCTTCCCCCGGAGACCCAGTACTTC. Protein product: CASREGVGTLPPETQYF.

This chain joins TRBV30 and TRBJ1-1, with D unresolved. The CDR3 runs 13 residues. Germline CDR1 is GTSNPN and CDR2 is SVGIG (reference sequence). V was cut by 0 bases and J by 1 base, with 6 bases left in between. This chain's CDR3 is CAWSVMANTEAFF. For the CDR3, the DNA is TGTGCCTGGAGTGTAATGGCGAACACTGAAGCTTTCTTT.

This clone was seen a single time. CDR3 amino acids: CASSAGGMNTEAFF. The CDR3 DNA reads as TGCGCCAGCAGCGCGGGGGGTATGAACACTGAAGCTTTCTTT. The V gene is TRBV5-1, the J gene TRBJ1-1; a possible D gene is TRBD1 (5 bases). The germline V and J ends were trimmed by 4 bases and 0 bases, with 10 bases remaining between them. The germline V gene encodes CDR1 SGHRS and CDR2 YFSETQ. CDR3 length: 14 residues. Full variable domain (outside the CDR3, taken from reference TRBV5-1 and TRBJ1-1): KAGVTQTPRYLIKTRGQQVTLSCSPISGHRSVSWYQQTPGQGLQFLFEYFSETQRNKGNFPGRFSGRQFSNSRSEMNVSTLELGDSALYLCASSAGGMNTEAFFGQGTRLTVV.

J is TRBJ1-2 and V is TRBV4-1, with TRBD1 identical over 12 bases. V lost 0 bases, J lost 6 bases, and 2 bases stayed unmatched. Germline CDR1 reads MGHRA; CDR2 reads YSYEKL. The CDR3 runs 15 residues. The CDR3 region is CASSQEGQGADGYTF. CDR3 coding DNA: TGCGCCAGCAGCCAAGAGGGACAGGGGGCGGATGGCTACACCTTC.

Points on this clone: A much larger clone lies a single base off, so this may be a read error. The rearrangement uses TRBV4-1 and TRBJ2-3, with 9 bases that match TRBD2. Germline V gene sequence: CDR1 MGHRA, CDR2 YSYEKL. The CDR3 consists of 15 residues. The CDR3 protein is CARSARGGREDTQYF. The DNA for the CDR3 is TGCGCCCGCAGCGCGCGGGGGGGCCGAGAGGATACGCAGTATTTT.

The chain links TRBV11-2 to TRBJ2-7; TRBD2 aligns across 7 bases. J gave up 5 bases and V 2 bases, and 12 bases lay outside the gene matches. Germline values: CDR1 SGHAT, CDR2 FQNNGV. This CDR3 is 16 amino acids long. In DNA form, the CDR3 reads TGTGCCAGCAGCTTAAGCGGGGTGTGGACTAGAAACGAGCAGTACTTC. Residues: CASSLSGVWTRNEQYF.

CDR3 residues: CASSLAGLEGNEQFF. In nucleotides, the CDR3 is TGTGCCAGCAGCTTGGCAGGACTAGAGGGGAATGAGCAGTTCTTC. The J gene is TRBJ2-1, the V gene TRBV5-5, with 7 bases matching TRBD2. The CDR3 covers 15 residues. Germline V gene sequence: CDR1 SGHKS, CDR2 YYEKEE (reference sequence). The V and J ends lost 0 bases and 7 bases, in that order; junction bases with no gene match: 7.

The V and J genes are TRBV3-1 (or the pseudogene TRBV3-2) and TRBJ2-7; maybe TRBD1 (6 bases). The germline V gene encodes CDR1 LGHDT and CDR2 YNNKEL (reference sequence). This CDR3 comprises 14 residues. Between the trimmed V and J ends, which lost 2 bases and 2 bases, there was a span of 10 bases. The CDR3 DNA sequence: TGTGCCAGCAGCCAACAGGGGAGTACCTACGAGCAGTACTTC. Protein product: CASSQQGSTYEQYF.

The chain combines TRBV10-3 with TRBJ2-7, with 11 positions matching TRBD2. Trimming cost V 0 bases and J 3 bases; bases outside gene matches: 1. This CDR3 comprises 15 residues. Germline CDR1 ENHRY, CDR2 SYGVKD. The chain's CDR3 is CAISESGLADYEQYF. The DNA for the CDR3 is TGTGCCATCAGTGAGTCGGGACTAGCGGACTACGAGCAGTACTTC.

CDR3 protein: CASSETGYVYEQYF. Here the CDR3 DNA reads TGTGCCAGCAGTGAGACAGGTTATGTCTACGAGCAGTACTTC. The V and J genes are TRBV6-1 and TRBJ2-7; D is possibly TRBD1 (6 bases). Germline CDR1 reads MNHNS; CDR2 reads SASEGT. The V gene lost 3 bases and the J gene lost 3 bases, with 12 bases spanning the gap. CDR3 length equals 14 residues.